This T cell receptor (beta chain) was captured by sequencing in a study of cytomegalovirus exposure and HLA in healthy donors (TCRdb year 2017). Broadly, across the study: In an earlier analysis of under 600 of the donors, under 300 Gb of sequence data and 90 million to 120 million unique TCR beta sequences from about 179 million T cells were reported. Roughly 300 gigabases of sequencing data and some 85 million unique TCR sequences were included in an early release covering around 600 HLA-typed donors. Among the roughly 400 genotyped donors, around 79% belonged to the genetic ancestry cluster associated with self-reported Caucasian donors. The study aimed to test whether signatures of past pathogen exposure could be identified by cataloging public T cell receptors. Using immunosequencing, the study profiled T cell repertoires from about 650 subjects and related those repertoires to cytomegalovirus serostatus. Besides the first cohort of hundreds of subjects, a separate validation cohort made up of 120 different subjects was used. To predict cytomegalovirus infection status, the study brought together high-throughput TCR immunosequencing, statistical association of individual TCRs with disease status, and machine learning. To study patterns of TCR occurrence, a later analysis re-analyzed previously published TCR beta repertoires from under 750 donors and added high-resolution HLA genotyping. Rather than drawing on any new phenotypic data, the later analysis identified candidate immune exposures from TCR beta sequences and the way those sequences occurred across donors. In an earlier analysis of a few hundred of the donors, high-throughput TCR beta sequencing was used to judge whether each TCR beta V gene segment behaved as functional or pseudogenic. Donor age, sex, ethnicity and CMV serostatus were collected together with the repertoire data. In a later genetic analysis, genome-wide SNP genotypes for about three fifths of the roughly 670 donors were used, and that subset was treated as a discovery cohort. Every discovery cohort repertoire had been produced on one sequencing platform. HLA typing included class I and class II loci at four-digit resolution. Typing coverage differed by locus: A, B, C, DRB1 and DQB1 were typed in about 620-640 donors, DQA1 in 522, DPA1 in roughly 590, and DPB1 in 400 to 490. Four or five DR-DQ haplotypes were handled as single units for association and clustering, since linkage in the cohort was strong. Among 398 genotyped donors of the cohort, an average of roughly 240,000 unique TCR beta nucleotide sequences were sequenced per donor, roughly 20% of them non-productive.

The cohort comprised fewer than 750 healthy bone marrow donors. Cohort members were all nominally healthy when sampled, although unrecorded immune exposures were likely present. The donor was CMV seronegative and belonged to the group of over 300 seronegative cohort members. Every donor gave a peripheral blood sample, and the peripheral blood mononuclear cells from that sample were used for TCR beta sequencing. Genomic DNA extraction from the blood cell samples was performed with the Qiagen DNeasy Blood Extraction Kit. Library method: the immunoSEQ multiplex PCR assay. A mixture of 60 forward primers for TCR Vbeta segments and 13 reverse primers for TCR Jbeta segments was used in the multiplex PCR. The CDR3 region of rearranged TCR beta genes was amplified from genomic DNA with a multiplex PCR assay. The amplified TCR beta libraries were sequenced on the Illumina HiSeq System as 87-base-pair reads. The authors' analysis ran thus. Across the 670 or so repertoires, a later analysis counted approximately 83 million unique TCR beta chains, around 11 million of which were shared by at least two donors. Raw reads were error-corrected and collapsed into unique sequences by a nearest-neighbor algorithm in which closely related sequences were merged to remove PCR and sequencing errors. CDR3 sequences were aligned to IMGT reference sequences to assign V, D and J gene segments. For a sequence to be retained, a match of at least six nucleotides was required to both a V gene segment and a J gene segment. A rearrangement was called productive if the CDR3 had no stop codons and remained in frame with V and J, and every other rearrangement was called non-productive. CDR3 was defined according to IMGT convention as the region running from the second conserved V-encoded cysteine to the conserved J-encoded phenylalanine. The earlier analysis of 450 to 750 of the donors excluded any sequence lacking an unambiguous match to a single V gene segment. In an earlier analysis of approximately 610 of the donors, V segments were called functional above 56.7% productive rearrangements and were called segregating when the between-donor standard deviation exceeded 5%. A statistical classification framework was built for diagnosing cytomegalovirus status from the catalog of TCR beta chain sequences. In a later analysis, TCR nucleotide sequences were compared against IMGT/GENE-DB human TR gene sequences so that V and J genes could be assigned. In a later analysis, CDR3 sequences and most-parsimonious VDJ recombination scenarios were assigned using the TCRdist pipeline. In a later analysis, each TCR beta chain was defined by its CDR3 amino acid sequence together with its V-gene family, and reads without a unique V-gene family were excluded. In a later analysis, approximately 640 highly shared, low-generation-probability nucleotide sequences were removed to address suspected cross-contamination and a sequencing artifact. In a later analysis, a clonal expansion index was calculated for each public chain from normalized within-repertoire ranks of inferred template counts. Generation probabilities in a later analysis came from a VDJ recombination model fitted to out-of-frame rearrangements, and those results were checked against IGoR. A later analysis scored TCR-TCR, TCR-HLA and TCR-CMV co-occurrence with hypergeometric tests, applying a repertoire-size bias correction to TCR pairs. False discovery rates were estimated in a later analysis by permuting HLA or CMV assignments 20 times. In a later analysis, co-occurring TCRs were grouped using DBSCAN, with TCRdist sequence similarity added in when clustering inside HLA-allele-positive subsets. For co-occurrence clustering, repertoires with fewer than 30,000 or more than 120,000 public chains were excluded, along with a handful of repertoires with anomalous nucleotide sharing. What TCRdb holds here is the immuneACCESS table cut down to in-frame rearrangements. Part of the clones is not present; checked against another copy, under half of the missing clones reflect an unresolved V gene, and the others are unexplained. The DNA was the basis for D and trimming; V, J and clone size are from that table. This sample comprises approximately 190,000 clones, 81% of them detected only once. The ten largest account for 3.5% to 4% of the sample.

Summary of the overall study and its limitations: In a later analysis, TCR association rates were found to vary across HLA loci, with the most associated TCRs seen for DRB1 alleles and the fewest for HLA-C alleles. Three of the identified cytomegalovirus-associated TCR beta chains were confirmed in vitro to be specific for cytomegalovirus antigens. In a later analysis, HLA-associated TCR beta chains showed more clonal expansion and lower generation probabilities than non-associated chains that were equally common. Because HLA typing was unavailable for some donors at each locus, only the typed subset was used in association tests. In this cohort, only TCR beta chains were sequenced, and detectable features were limited by the absence of alpha or paired-chain data. It was suggested by the authors that the approach could potentially be generalized to other disease states and immunological phenotypes. In an earlier analysis of about 550 of the donors, most TCR beta V segments were observed in productive rearrangements about 87% or about 30% of the time, broadly matching IMGT annotations. According to a later genetic analysis, donors in an Asian-associated ancestry cluster had fewer N-insertions in productive TCRs than the roughly 700-donor mean. A later analysis found that most CMV-associated TCR beta chains appeared HLA-restricted, with HLA associations seemingly driven largely by CMV exposure. The classifier was reported to diagnose cytomegalovirus status with high specificity and sensitivity in both the original and validation cohorts. A later analysis reported that several top co-occurrence clusters appeared linked to parvovirus B19, influenza, CMV and Epstein-Barr virus. A cluster of highly shared sequence variants was judged likely to be a technical artifact of the sequencing pipeline. Because the 87-base-pair reads could not distinguish some IMGT-functional V segments, including TRBV6-2 and TRBV6-3, those segments were excluded. When HLA alleles, especially DR and DQ, strongly co-occurred, attributing TCR associations to individual alleles was difficult. V-gene and J-gene trimming of TCR beta chains was associated with a missense DCLRE1C variant in a later genetic analysis, and the association was replicated in an independent cohort. Immune exposure information for the cohort was limited to CMV serostatus. Correlated functional status among segregating V segments might reflect linkage disequilibrium, but an unknown experimental factor could not be ruled out. A further reported finding was that TCR beta sequences accurately predicted the HLA-A and HLA-B alleles for most subjects in the first cohort. Roughly 17 rarely observed V segments, including chromosome 9 orphons, were excluded from the earlier analysis of just under 600 of the donors because counts were too low. Sequencing depth was assumed to be roughly uniform across donors in the presence/absence analyses, though that assumption may not hold. Specific HLA alleles were associated with 16,951 TCR beta sequences at a false discovery rate of 0.05 in a later analysis. While some public TCRs were present in many individuals, most TCR sequences turned up only very rarely across donors. The study listed approximately 150 TCR beta chains as associated with cytomegalovirus.

This clone was counted once. Its antigen has not been determined. The record has no base qualities; no much larger clone is one base away. Taken from the germline V gene, the CDR1 and CDR2 loops are MNHEY and SVGAGI. The CDR3 measures 13 amino acids from cysteine to phenylalanine. Only the CDR3 DNA is retained, 39 bases long and in frame from the first base. V loses 6 bases, J loses 0 bases, and the germline ends lie 6 bases apart. Material: PBMCs. The origin of this receptor is a middle-aged man in good health and CMV-seronegative. Recombination joined TRBV6-5 with TRBJ1-3; the D gene cannot be named for sure. The CDR3 amino acid sequence is: CASSRSSGNTIYF. The sequence in DNA is TGTGCCAGCAGCCGGTCCTCTGGAAACACCATATATTTT.